A single sample gave rise to the 14 T cell receptor beta chains below, sequenced in a study. TCRdb reprocessed the 5' RACE reads with MiXCR, giving one entry per CDR3 protein. The sample contains 6,000 or so distinct CDR3 sequences, about 31% of which appear only once. The sequenced material came from memory CD4+ T cells sorted from a lymph node. This sample's subset: memory CD4+ T cells, CD4+CD45RO+CD25-. The receptors originated from a female donor with breast cancer.

This clonotype is medium-sized by share. V is TRBV18 and J is TRBJ2-7; D ambiguous. In germline, CDR1 is KGHSH, CDR2 LQKENI. This CDR3 spans 13 amino acids. V lost 5 bases and J 6 bases, leaving 14 bases between the germline ends. The CDR3 loop is CASSTETNGEQYF. The CDR3 bases are TGTGCCAGCTCAACCGAGACAAACGGCGAGCAGTACTTC.

The table lists this clonotype with many counts. The chain couples TRBV7-8 to TRBJ2-7; D may be TRBD1 (6 bases). CDR1 is SGHVS and CDR2 is FQNEAQ in the germline V gene. V gave up 2 bases and J gave up 6 bases, with 17 bases separating them. The CDR3 has 15 amino acids. CDR3 sequence reads: CASSLFAAGDGEQYF. DNA of the CDR3: TGTGCCAGCAGCTTATTTGCGGCAGGGGATGGCGAGCAGTACTTC. Full variable domain (remainder filled in from reference TRBV7-8 and TRBJ2-7): GAGVSQSPRYKVAKRGQDVALRCDPISGHVSLFWYQQALGQGPEFLTYFQNEAQLDKSGLPSDRFFAERPEGSVSTLKIQRTQQEDSAVYLCASSLFAAGDGEQYFGPGTRLTVT.

This clonotype occurred once. A single base separates this from a much larger clone, so it may be a read error. This sequence joins TRBV12-3 or TRBV12-4 and TRBJ2-1; D is ambiguous. The CDR3 is 11 residues long. CDR3 sequence reads: CASSLYSEQFF. In DNA, the CDR3 is TGTGCCAGCAGCCTCTACAGTGAGCAGTTCTTC.

The CDR3 sequence is CASSKTSGDYNEQFF. Here the CDR3 DNA reads TGTGCCAGCAGTAAGACTAGCGGGGATTACAATGAGCAGTTCTTC. The chain is built from TRBV7-9 and TRBJ2-1, with 11 bases lining up with TRBD2. CDR1 and CDR2 (germline): SEHNR, FQNEAQ (reference sequence). The junction had 5 bases not matched to a gene; V was cut back by 6 bases and J by 4 bases. The CDR3 covers 15 residues. The whole variable domain, remainder taken from reference TRBV7-9 and TRBJ2-1, is DTGVSQNPRHKITKRGQNVTFRCDPISEHNRLYWYRQTLGQGPEFLTYFQNEAQLEKSRLLSDRFSAERPKGSFSTLEIQRTEQGDSAMYLCASSKTSGDYNEQFFGPGTRLTVL.

This clonotype was observed a few times. A read error may explain this, as a much larger clone is one base away. The CDR3 sequence: CASSPGHLPLNTEAFF. Written as DNA, the CDR3 is TGTGCCAGCAGCCCAGGACATCTCCCTTTGAACACTGAAGCTTTCTTT. This rearrangement joins TRBV7-2 to TRBJ1-1, with TRBD1 as a possible D gene (5 bases). The V gene lost 5 bases and the J gene lost 0 bases, with 16 bases spanning the gap. Germline lookup yields CDR1 SGHTA and CDR2 FQGNSA. The CDR3 totals 16 residues.

This chain joins TRBV9 and TRBJ2-5; D gene uncertain. The CDR3 covers 14 residues. Germline lookup yields CDR1 SGDLS and CDR2 YYNGEE. Trimming took 3 bases from V and 5 from J, leaving 14 bases between them. CDR3 loop: CASSGDSRSETQYF. The CDR3 nucleotides read TGTGCCAGCAGCGGAGATAGCAGGAGTGAGACCCAGTACTTC. Together with reference TRBV9 and TRBJ2-5, the CDR3 gives the full variable domain: DSGVTQTPKHLITATGQRVTLRCSPRSGDLSVYWYQQSLDQGLQFLIQYYNGEERAKGNILERFSAQQFPDLHSELNLSSLELGDSALYFCASSGDSRSETQYFGPGTRLLVL.

This clonotype is medium-sized within its sample. The chain uses TRBV24-1 and TRBJ2-1, with 8 bases aligning to TRBD2. The V and J ends lost 4 bases and 3 bases, in that order; junction bases with no gene match: 4. Looked up from germline, CDR1 is KGHDR and CDR2 is SFDVKD. This CDR3 is built from 15 residues. The CDR3 region is CATSDRSGVYNEQFF. As DNA, the CDR3 is TGTGCCACCAGTGACCGTAGCGGGGTCTACAATGAGCAGTTCTTC.

By sample fraction, this clonotype is large (0.1 to 1%). The chain is built from TRBV12-3 or TRBV12-4 and TRBJ1-1, with D possibly matching TRBD1 (5 bases). V lost 4 bases and J lost 8, with 11 bases in between. The CDR3 runs 12 residues. The CDR3 is CASSSGQYEAFF. The CDR3 bases are TGTGCCAGCAGTTCGGGGCAGTACGAAGCTTTCTTT.

By frequency in the sample, this clonotype is medium-sized. The chain combines TRBV10-3 with TRBJ2-3, with 7 positions matching TRBD2. There are 16 residues in the CDR3. V dropped 3 bases and J dropped 3; count of bases not matched to a gene: 9. Germline V gene data show CDR1 as ENHRY and CDR2 as SYGVKD. CDR3 nucleotide sequence: TGTGCCATCAGTGATATAAGGACTAGGGAAACAGATACGCAGTATTTT. Protein product: CAISDIRTRETDTQYF.

V is TRBV5-6 and J is TRBJ1-1; no firm D call. There are 13 residues in the CDR3. The germline gives CDR1 SGHDT, CDR2 YYEEEE. V lost 4 bases, J lost 8 bases, and 15 bases lay in between. The CDR3, as DNA: TGTGCCAGCAGCCTCGGACCTGGTCTCGAAGCTTTCTTT. The encoded protein is CASSLGPGLEAFF.

This clonotype was picked up a small number of times. This chain joins TRBV29-1 and TRBJ2-1; TRBD2 aligns across 11 bases. Germline loops: CDR1 SQVTM, CDR2 ANQGSEA. The V gene end was trimmed by 4 bases and the J gene end by 10 bases; junction bases not matched to a gene: 6. The CDR3 loop spans 13 amino acids. The CDR3 DNA reads as TGCAGCGTTGGGGGACTAGCGGTCGGGGAGCAGTTCTTC. It yields the protein CSVGGLAVGEQFF.

This chain connects TRBV20-1 to TRBJ2-5; D may be TRBD1 (6 bases). The CDR3 extends over 13 amino acids. Trimming removed 1 base from V and 5 bases from J, with 11 bases in between. Looked up from germline, CDR1 is DFQATT and CDR2 is SNEGSKA (reference sequence). CDR3 bases: TGCAGTGCTAGAGGCACAGGGTTGGAGACCCAGTACTTC. Its protein product is CSARGTGLETQYF.

Of note for this clonotype: At one boundary the junction diverges from the germline segment, which might be a read error. V usage is TRBV15 and J usage is TRBJ1-1; D is perhaps TRBD1 (6 bases). The CDR3 contains 15 residues. Germline V gene data show CDR1 as LNHNV and CDR2 as YYDKDF (reference sequence). CDR3 sequence: CATSSKGVLNAEAFF. The CDR3 DNA sequence: TGTGCCACCAGCAGCAAGGGGGTTTTGAACGCTGAAGCTTTCTTT.

This clonotype was seen repeatedly, ten times or more. One end of the junction fails to match germline, which may point to a read error. This chain connects TRBV6-1 to TRBJ2-7; TRBD2 agrees at 7 bases. The CDR3 runs to 14 residues. The germline gives CDR1 MNHNS, CDR2 SASEGT. The CDR3 sequence: CAISALADSYEQYF. In nucleotides, the CDR3 is TGTGCCATCAGTGCGCTAGCGGACTCCTACGAGCAGTACTTC.